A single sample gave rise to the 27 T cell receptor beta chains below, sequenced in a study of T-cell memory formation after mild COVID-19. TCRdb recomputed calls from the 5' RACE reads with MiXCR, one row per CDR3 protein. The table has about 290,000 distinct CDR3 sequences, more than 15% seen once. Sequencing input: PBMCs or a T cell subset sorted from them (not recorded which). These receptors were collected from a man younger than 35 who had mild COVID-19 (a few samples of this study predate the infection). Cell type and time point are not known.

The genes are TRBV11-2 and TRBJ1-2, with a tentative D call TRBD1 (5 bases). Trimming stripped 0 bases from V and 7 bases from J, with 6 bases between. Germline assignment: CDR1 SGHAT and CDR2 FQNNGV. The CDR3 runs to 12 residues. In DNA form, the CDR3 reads TGTGCCAGCAGCTTAGATGGGACTGGCTACACCTTC. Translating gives CASSLDGTGYTF.

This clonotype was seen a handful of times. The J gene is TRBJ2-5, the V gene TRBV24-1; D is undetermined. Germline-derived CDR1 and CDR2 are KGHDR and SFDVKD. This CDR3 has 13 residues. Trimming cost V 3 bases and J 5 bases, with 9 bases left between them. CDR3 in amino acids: CATSDGPRETQYF. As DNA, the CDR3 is TGTGCCACCAGTGATGGGCCGCGGGAGACCCAGTACTTC.

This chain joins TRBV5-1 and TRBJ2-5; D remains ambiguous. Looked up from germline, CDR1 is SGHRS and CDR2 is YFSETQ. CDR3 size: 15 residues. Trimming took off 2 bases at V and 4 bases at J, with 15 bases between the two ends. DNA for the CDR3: TGCGCCAGCAGCTTTCGTTCCGGGCAGCTAGAGACCCAGTACTTC. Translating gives CASSFRSGQLETQYF. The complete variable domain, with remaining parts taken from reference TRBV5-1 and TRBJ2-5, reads KAGVTQTPRYLIKTRGQQVTLSCSPISGHRSVSWYQQTPGQGLQFLFEYFSETQRNKGNFPGRFSGRQFSNSRSEMNVSTLELGDSALYLCASSFRSGQLETQYFGPGTRLLVL.

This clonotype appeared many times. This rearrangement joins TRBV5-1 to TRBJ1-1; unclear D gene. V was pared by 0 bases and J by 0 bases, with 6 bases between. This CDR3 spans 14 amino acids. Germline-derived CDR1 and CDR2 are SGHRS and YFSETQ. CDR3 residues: CASSLGTLNTEAFF. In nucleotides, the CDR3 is TGCGCCAGCAGCTTGGGGACTTTGAACACTGAAGCTTTCTTT.

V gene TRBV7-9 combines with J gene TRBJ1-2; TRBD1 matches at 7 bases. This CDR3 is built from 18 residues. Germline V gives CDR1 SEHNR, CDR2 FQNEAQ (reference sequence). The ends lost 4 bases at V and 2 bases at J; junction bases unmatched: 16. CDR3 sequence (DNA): TGTGCCAGCAGCTCGACGGGCCTGTCTCCCAGGGGGAACTATGGCTACACCTTC. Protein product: CASSSTGLSPRGNYGYTF.

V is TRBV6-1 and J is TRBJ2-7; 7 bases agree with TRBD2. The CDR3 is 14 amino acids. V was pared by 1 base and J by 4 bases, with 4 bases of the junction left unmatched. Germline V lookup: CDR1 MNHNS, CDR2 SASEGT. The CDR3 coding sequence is TGTGCCAGCAGTGAAGGGGGGGGTGGTTACGAGCAGTACTTC. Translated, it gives CASSEGGGGYEQYF.

The CDR3 DNA reads as TGTGCCAGCAGTGACTCAGCGGGGGGGTACAATGAGCAGTTCTTC. Its protein is CASSDSAGGYNEQFF. The gene calls are TRBV6-4 and TRBJ2-1, with TRBD2 matching over 10 bases. After removal of 0 bases from V and 4 bases from J, the junction contained 0 bases not matched to a gene. CDR3 size: 15 residues. The germline V gene encodes CDR1 MRHNA and CDR2 SNTAGT.

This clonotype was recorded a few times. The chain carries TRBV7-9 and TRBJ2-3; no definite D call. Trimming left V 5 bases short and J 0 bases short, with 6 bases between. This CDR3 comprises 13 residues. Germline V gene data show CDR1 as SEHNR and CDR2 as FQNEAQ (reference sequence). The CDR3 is CASSVDSTDTQYF. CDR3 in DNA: TGTGCCAGCAGCGTAGACAGCACAGATACGCAGTATTTT.

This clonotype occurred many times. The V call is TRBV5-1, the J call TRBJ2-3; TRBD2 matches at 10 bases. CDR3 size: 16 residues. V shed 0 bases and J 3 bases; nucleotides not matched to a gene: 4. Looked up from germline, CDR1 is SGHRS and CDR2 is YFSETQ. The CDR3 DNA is TGCGCCAGCAGCTTGGGGGGACTAGCGTTGACAGATACGCAGTATTTT. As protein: CASSLGGLALTDTQYF.

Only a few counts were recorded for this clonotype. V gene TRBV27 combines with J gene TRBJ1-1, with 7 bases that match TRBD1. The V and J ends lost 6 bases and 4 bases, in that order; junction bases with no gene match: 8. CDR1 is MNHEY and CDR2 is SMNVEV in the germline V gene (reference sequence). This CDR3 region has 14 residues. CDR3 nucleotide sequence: TGTGCCAGCAGAGGAGACAGGGATATCACTGAAGCTTTCTTT. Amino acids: CASRGDRDITEAFF.

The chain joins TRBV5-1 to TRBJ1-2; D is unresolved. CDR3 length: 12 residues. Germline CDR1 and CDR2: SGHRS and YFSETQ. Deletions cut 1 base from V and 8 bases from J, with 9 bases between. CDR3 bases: TGCGCCAGCAGCTTGCTTTCCTTCGGCTACACCTTC. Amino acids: CASSLLSFGYTF.

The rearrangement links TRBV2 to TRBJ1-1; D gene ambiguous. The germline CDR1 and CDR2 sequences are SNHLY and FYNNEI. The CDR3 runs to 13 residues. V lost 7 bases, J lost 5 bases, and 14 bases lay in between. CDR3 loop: CASTKGAGTEAFF. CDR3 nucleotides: TGTGCCAGCACGAAAGGCGCGGGGACTGAAGCTTTCTTT.

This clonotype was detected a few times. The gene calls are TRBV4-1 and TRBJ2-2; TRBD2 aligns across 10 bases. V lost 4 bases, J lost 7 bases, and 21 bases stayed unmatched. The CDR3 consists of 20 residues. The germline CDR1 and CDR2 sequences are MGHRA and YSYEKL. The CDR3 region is CASSLLGITSGGARHGELFF. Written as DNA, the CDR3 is TGCGCCAGCAGCCTCCTTGGGATTACGAGCGGGGGGGCCAGGCACGGGGAGCTGTTTTTT.

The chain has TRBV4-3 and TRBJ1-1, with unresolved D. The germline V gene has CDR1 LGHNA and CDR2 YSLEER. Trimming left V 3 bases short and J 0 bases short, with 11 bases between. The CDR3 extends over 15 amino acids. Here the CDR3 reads CASSQPWALNTEAFF. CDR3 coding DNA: TGCGCCAGCAGCCAGCCTTGGGCCCTGAACACTGAAGCTTTCTTT.

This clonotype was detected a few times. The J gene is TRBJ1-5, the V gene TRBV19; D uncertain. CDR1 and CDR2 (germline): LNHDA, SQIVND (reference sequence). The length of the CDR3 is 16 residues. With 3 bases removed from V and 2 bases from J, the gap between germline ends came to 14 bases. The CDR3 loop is CASSIIWEAGNQPQHF. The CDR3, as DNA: TGTGCCAGTAGTATCATATGGGAAGCGGGCAATCAGCCCCAGCATTTT.

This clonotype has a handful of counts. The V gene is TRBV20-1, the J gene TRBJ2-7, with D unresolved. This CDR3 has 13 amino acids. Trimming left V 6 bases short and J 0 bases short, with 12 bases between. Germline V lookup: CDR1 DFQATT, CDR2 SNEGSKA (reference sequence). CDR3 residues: CSARHVTSYEQYV. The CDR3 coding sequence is TGCAGTGCCCGCCACGTCACCTCCTACGAGCAGTACGTC.

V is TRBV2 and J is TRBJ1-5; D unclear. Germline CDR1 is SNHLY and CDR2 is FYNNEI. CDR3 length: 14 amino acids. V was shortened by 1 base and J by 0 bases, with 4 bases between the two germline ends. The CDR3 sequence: CASSEGLSNQPQHF. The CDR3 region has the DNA TGTGCCAGCAGTGAAGGTCTTAGCAATCAGCCCCAGCATTTT.

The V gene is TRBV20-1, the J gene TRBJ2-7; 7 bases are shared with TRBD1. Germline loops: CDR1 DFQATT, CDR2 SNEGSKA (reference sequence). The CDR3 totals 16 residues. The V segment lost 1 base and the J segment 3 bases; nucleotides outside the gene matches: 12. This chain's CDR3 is CSARARQGMVGYEQYF. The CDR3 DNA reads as TGCAGTGCTAGAGCCAGACAGGGAATGGTTGGCTACGAGCAGTACTTC.

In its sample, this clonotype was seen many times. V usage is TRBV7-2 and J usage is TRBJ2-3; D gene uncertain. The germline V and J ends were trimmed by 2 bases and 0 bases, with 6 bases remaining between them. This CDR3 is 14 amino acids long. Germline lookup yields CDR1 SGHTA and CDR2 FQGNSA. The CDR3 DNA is TGTGCCAGCAGCTTATTTGGAAGCACAGATACGCAGTATTTT. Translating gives CASSLFGSTDTQYF.

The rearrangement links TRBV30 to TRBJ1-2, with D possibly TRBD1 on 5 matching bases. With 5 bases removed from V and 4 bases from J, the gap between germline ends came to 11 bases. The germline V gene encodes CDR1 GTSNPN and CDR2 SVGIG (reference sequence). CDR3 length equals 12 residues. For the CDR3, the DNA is TGTGCCTGGGAATGGGGCGGCTATGGCTACACCTTC. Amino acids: CAWEWGGYGYTF.

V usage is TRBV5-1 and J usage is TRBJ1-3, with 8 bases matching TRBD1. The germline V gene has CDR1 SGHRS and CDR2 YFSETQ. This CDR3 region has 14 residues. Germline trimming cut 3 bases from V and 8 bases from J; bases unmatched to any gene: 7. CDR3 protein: CASSSGTGGDTIYF. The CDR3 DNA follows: TGCGCCAGCAGCTCCGGGACAGGAGGGGACACCATATATTTT. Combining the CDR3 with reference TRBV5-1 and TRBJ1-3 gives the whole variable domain KAGVTQTPRYLIKTRGQQVTLSCSPISGHRSVSWYQQTPGQGLQFLFEYFSETQRNKGNFPGRFSGRQFSNSRSEMNVSTLELGDSALYLCASSSGTGGDTIYFGEGSWLTVV.

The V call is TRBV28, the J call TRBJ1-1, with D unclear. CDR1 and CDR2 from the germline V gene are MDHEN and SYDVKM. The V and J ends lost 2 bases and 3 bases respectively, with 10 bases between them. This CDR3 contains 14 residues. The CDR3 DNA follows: TGTGCCAGCAGTTTAGTTCAGGAGTACACTGAAGCTTTCTTT. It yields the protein CASSLVQEYTEAFF. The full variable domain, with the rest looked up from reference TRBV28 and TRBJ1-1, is DVKVTQSSRYLVKRTGEKVFLECVQDMDHENMFWYRQDPGLGLRLIYFSYDVKMKEKGDIPEGYSVSREKKERFSLILESASTNQTSMYLCASSLVQEYTEAFFGQGTRLTVV.

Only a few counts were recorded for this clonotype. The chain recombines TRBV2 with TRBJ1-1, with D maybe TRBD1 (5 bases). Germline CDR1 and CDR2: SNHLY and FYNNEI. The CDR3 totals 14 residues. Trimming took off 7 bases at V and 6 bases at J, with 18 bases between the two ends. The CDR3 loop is CASTRDWVNAEAFF. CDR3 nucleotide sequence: TGTGCCAGCACAAGGGACTGGGTTAACGCTGAAGCTTTCTTT.

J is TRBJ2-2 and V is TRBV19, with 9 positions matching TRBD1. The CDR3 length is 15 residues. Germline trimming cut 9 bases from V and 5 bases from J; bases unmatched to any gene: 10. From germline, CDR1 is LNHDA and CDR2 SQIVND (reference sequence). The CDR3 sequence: CARGTGTGITGELFF. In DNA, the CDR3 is TGTGCCAGGGGTACAGGGACAGGGATTACCGGGGAGCTGTTTTTT.

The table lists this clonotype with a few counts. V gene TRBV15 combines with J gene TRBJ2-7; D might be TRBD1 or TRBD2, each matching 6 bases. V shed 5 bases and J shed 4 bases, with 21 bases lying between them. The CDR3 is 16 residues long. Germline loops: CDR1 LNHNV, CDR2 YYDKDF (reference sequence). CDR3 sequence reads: CATSVGLRGEAYEQYF. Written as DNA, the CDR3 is TGTGCCACCAGCGTGGGATTAAGGGGGGAAGCTTACGAGCAGTACTTC.

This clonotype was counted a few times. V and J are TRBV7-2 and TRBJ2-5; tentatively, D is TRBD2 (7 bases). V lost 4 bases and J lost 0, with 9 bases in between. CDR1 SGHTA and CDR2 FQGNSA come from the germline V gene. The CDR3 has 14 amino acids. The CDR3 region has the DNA TGTGCCAGCAGCTGGGGGGGCCACCAAGAGACCCAGTACTTC. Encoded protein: CASSWGGHQETQYF.

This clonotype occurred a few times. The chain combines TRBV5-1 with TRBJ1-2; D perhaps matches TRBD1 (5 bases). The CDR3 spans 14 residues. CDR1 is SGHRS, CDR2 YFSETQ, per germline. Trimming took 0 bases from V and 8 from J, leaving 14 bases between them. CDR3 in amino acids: CASSLEGLIKGYTF. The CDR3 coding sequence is TGCGCCAGCAGCTTGGAGGGGTTGATAAAGGGCTACACCTTC.